This TCR beta chain was observed in a study of siplizumab effects on memory and regulatory T cells. To note about this clone: Its antigen is as yet unknown.

Study-wide findings and caveats: Proliferating Tregs' suppressive function in siplizumab cultures went unconfirmed.

The assay covered approximately 10^5 TCR templates per sample. The assay was immunoSEQ multiplex PCR, and TCRdb's table has in-frame clones only and misses some. Of around 100,000 clones detected, about 92% appear once; the ten largest clones hold 0.65% to 0.8%. CDR3 length: 15 residues. Germline V gene lookup returns CDR1 KGHSH and CDR2 LQKENI. The V gene lost 0 bases and the J gene lost 0 bases, with 8 bases spanning the gap. The chain has TRBV18 and TRBJ1-2; D is ambiguous. Sequencing input: Tregs sorted from blood. The TCR was taken from a human donor in good health. The DNA for the CDR3 is TGTGCCAGCTCACCACCTGGCGCAGCTAACTATGGCTACACCTTC. Translated, it gives CASSPPGAANYGYTF.